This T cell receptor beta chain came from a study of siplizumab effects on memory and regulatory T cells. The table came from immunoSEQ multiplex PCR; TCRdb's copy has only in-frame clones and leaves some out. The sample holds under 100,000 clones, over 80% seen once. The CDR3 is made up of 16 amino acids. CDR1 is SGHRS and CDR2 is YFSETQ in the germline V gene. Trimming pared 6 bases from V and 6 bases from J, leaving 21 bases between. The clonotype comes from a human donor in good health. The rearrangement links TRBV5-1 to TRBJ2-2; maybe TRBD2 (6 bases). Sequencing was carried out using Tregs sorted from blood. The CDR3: CASNPTAASAPGELFF. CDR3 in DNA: TGCGCCAGCAACCCTACGGCTGCTAGCGCTCCCGGGGAGCTGTTTTTT. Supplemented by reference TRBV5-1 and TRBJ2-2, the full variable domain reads KAGVTQTPRYLIKTRGQQVTLSCSPISGHRSVSWYQQTPGQGLQFLFEYFSETQRNKGNFPGRFSGRQFSNSRSEMNVSTLELGDSALYLCASNPTAASAPGELFFGEGSRLTVL.